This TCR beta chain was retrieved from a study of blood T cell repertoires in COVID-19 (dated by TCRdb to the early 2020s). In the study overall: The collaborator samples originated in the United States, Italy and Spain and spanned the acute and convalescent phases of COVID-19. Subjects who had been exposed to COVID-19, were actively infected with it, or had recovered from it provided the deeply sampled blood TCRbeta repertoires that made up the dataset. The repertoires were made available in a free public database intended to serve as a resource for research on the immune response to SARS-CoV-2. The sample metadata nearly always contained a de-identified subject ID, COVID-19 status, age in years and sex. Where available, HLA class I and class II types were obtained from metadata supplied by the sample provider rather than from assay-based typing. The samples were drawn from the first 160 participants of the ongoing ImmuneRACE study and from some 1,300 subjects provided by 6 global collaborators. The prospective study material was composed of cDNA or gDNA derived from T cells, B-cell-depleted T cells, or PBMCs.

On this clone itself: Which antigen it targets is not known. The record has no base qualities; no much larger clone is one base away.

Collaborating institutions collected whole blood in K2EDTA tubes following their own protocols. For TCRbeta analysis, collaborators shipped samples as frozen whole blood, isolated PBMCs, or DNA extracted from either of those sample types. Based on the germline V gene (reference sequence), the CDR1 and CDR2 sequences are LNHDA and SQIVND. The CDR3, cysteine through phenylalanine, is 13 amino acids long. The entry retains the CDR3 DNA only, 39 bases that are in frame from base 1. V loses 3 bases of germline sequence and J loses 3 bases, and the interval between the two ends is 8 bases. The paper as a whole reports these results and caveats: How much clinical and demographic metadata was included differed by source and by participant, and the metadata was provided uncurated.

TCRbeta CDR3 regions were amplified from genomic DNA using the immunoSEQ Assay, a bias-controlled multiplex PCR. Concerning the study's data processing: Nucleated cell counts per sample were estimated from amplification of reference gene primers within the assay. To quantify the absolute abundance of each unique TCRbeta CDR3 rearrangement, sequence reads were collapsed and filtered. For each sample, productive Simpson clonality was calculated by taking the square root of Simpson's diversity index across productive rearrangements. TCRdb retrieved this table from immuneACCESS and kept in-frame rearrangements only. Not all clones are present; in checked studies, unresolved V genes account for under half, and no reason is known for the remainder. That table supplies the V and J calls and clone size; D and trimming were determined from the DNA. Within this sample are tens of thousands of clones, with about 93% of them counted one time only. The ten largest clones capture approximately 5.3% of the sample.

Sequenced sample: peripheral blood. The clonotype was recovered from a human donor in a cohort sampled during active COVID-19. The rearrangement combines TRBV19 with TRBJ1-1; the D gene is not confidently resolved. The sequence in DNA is TGTGCCAGTAGTATTCTCGGGTACACTGAAGCTTTCTTT. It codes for CASSILGYTEAFF.